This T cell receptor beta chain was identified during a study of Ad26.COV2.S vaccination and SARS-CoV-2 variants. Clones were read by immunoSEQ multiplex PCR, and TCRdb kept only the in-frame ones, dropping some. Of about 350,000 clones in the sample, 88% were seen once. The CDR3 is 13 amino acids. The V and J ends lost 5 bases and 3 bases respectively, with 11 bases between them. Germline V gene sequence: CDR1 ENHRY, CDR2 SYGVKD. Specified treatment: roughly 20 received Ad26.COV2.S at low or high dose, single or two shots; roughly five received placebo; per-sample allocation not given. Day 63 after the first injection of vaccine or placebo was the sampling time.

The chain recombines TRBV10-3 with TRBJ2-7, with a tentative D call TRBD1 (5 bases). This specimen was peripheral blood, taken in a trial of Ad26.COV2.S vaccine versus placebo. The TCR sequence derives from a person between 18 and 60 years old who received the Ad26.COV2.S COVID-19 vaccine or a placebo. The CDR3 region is CAISSSQGYEQYF. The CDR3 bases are TGTGCCATCAGTTCGTCCCAGGGCTACGAGCAGTACTTC.